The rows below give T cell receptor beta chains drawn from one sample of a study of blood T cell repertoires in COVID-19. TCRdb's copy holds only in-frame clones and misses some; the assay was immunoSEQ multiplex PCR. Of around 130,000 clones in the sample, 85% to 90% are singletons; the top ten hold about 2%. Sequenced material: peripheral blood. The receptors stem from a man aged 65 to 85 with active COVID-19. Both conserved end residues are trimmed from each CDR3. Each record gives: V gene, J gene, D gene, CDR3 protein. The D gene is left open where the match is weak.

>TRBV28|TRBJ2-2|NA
ASSFAQANTGELF
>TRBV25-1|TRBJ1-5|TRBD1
ASSGQGVFGQPQH
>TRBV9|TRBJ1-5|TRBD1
ASSRQGEQPQH
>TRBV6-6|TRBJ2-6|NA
ASRDSALPGANVLT
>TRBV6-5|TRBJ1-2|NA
ASRGQRKGYT
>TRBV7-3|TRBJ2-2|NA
ASSLEGDPGELF
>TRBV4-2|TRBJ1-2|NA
ASSQEGQASYGYT
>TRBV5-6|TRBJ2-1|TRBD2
ASSPGLAGGWEQF
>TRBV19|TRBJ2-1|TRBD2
ASSTGLAGEQF
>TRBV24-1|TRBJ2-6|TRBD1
AIRTGGTGANVLT
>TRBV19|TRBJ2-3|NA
ASTPTGTHSTDTQY
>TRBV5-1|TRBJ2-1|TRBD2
ASRTSGTLSYNEQF
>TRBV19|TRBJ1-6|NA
ASSIGPVDSPLH
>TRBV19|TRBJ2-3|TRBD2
ASSIDRGVNRLQY
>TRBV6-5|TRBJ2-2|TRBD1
ASSKGQVRTGELF
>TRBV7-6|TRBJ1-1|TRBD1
ASSNRDSVLEAF
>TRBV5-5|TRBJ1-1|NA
ASSLRQTTTEAF
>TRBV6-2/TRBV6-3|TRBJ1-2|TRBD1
ASSLTGGSYGYT
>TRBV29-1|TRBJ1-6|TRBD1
SVEGWGQGTSPLH
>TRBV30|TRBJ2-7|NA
AWSFGQGHEQY
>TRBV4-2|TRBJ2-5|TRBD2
ASSQDVAGGGETQY
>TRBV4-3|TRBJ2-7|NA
ASSQDWGNEQY
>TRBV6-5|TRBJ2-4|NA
ATQGIETKNIQY
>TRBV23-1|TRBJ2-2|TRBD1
ASSPSGGANTGELF
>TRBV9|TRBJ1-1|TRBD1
ASSVGDSSNTEAF
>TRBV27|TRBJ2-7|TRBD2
ASRTGTSGYNEQY
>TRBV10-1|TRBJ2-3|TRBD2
ASSESPGREGRTDTQY
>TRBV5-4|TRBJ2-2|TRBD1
ASSFTAGGLSGELF
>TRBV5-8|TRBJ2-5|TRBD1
ASSFGTGTLGETQY
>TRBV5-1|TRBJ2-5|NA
ASSLGDTQETQY
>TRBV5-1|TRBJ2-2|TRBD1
ASSRVPGQSVGAGELF
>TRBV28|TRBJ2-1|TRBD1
ASSPGGQGAGEQF
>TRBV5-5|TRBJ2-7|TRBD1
ASSTGTGGSEQY
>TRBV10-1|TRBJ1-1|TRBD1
ASSDPDRAEAF
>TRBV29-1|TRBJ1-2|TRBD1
SVAGQGYSYGYT
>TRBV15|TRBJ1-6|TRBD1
ATSPDRVNYNSPLH
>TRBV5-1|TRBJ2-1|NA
ASSRTTYNEQF
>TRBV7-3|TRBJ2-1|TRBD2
ASSLTSGRSEQF
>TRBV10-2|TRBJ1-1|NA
ASSEGQTSIMNTEAF
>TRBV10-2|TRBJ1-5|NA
ASMGGRGNQPQH
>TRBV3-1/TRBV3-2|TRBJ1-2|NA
ASSQDLRGLDYGYT
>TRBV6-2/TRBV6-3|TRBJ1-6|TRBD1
ASSTEFRGRGDSPLH